The entry below gives a single TCR beta chain sequence along with its context. The data stem from a study of blood T cell repertoires in COVID-19. Turning to the study itself: Samples taken during acute and convalescent COVID-19 were collected in the United States, Italy and Spain.

Trimming stripped 4 bases from V and 3 bases from J, with 10 bases between. Germline lookup yields CDR1 SGHRS and CDR2 YFSETQ. There are 14 residues in the CDR3. In the authors' methods: The assay estimated nucleated cells by amplifying reference gene primers. Generated by immunoSEQ multiplex PCR, the TCRdb table keeps only in-frame clones and is missing some. Clone size and V and J calls were adopted from that table, with D and trimming inferred from the DNA. The data show 45,000 to 50,000 clones, around 85% seen once. This rearrangement joins TRBV5-1 to TRBJ1-4, with a possible D match to TRBD1 (5 bases). The sample consisted of peripheral blood. This TCR derives from a woman aged 60-75 years with acute or convalescent COVID-19. Here the CDR3 reads CASSTQGANEKLFF. The CDR3 coding sequence is TGCGCCAGCAGCACTCAGGGTGCTAATGAAAAACTGTTTTTT.